Below are 24 T cell receptor beta chains sequenced from a single sample in a study of regulatory T cells in long-lasting Graves disease. Arm-PCR of CDR3 regions and iRepertoire HTBI primers were used to build TCR beta libraries. TCRdb reprocessed the multiplex PCR reads with MiXCR, giving one entry per CDR3 protein. The sample lists 370,000 or so distinct CDR3 sequences; 15% to 20% were seen once. Time point specified: newly diagnosed GD, antithyroid drugs for less than 3 months. The TCR library was made from RNA extracted from PBMCs. This sample was also put to use in a study of T cells in Graves' hyperthyroidism and ophthalmopathy.

This specimen was peripheral blood mononuclear cells (PBMCs), taken at new diagnosis, from a patient treated with antithyroid drugs. The receptors were sampled from a woman aged 18-35 years with Graves disease.

The sample holds many counts of this clonotype. This chain connects TRBV28 to TRBJ2-5; 7 bases match TRBD2. CDR3 length: 14 amino acids. Germline assignment: CDR1 MDHEN and CDR2 SYDVKM. The V segment lost 5 bases and the J segment 2 bases; nucleotides outside the gene matches: 5. CDR3 bases: TGTGCCAGCAGTCCGGGACTACCACAAGAGACCCAGTACTTC. Translation: CASSPGLPQETQYF. Looking up the rest from reference TRBV28 and TRBJ2-5 gives the full variable domain: DVKVTQSSRYLVKRTGEKVFLECVQDMDHENMFWYRQDPGLGLRLIYFSYDVKMKEKGDIPEGYSVSREKKERFSLILESASTNQTSMYLCASSPGLPQETQYFGPGTRLLVL.

Concerning this clonotype itself: A read error may produce the germline difference seen at one junction end. The chain couples TRBV12-3 or TRBV12-4 to TRBJ2-1; the match to TRBD1 covers 7 bases. The CDR3 is made up of 13 amino acids. CDR3 sequence: CASSLRQGGEQHF. CDR3 nucleotide sequence: TGTGCCAGCAGTCTCCGACAGGGTGGCGAGCAGCACTTC.

This clonotype was found a few times. The CDR3: CASSGLAGGAGELFF. Written as DNA, the CDR3 is TGTGCCAGCAGCGGACTAGCGGGGGGCGCCGGGGAGCTGTTTTTT. The chain couples TRBV6-2 or TRBV6-3 to TRBJ2-2, with 14 bases matching TRBD2. Germline CDR1 MNHEY, CDR2 SVGEGT. This CDR3 region has 15 residues. J gave up 6 bases and V 6 bases, and 3 bases lay outside the gene matches.

As regards this clonotype: A clone one base away is much larger, so this may be a read error. The chain carries TRBV19 and TRBJ2-7, with D possibly TRBD2 on 6 matching bases. Germline loops: CDR1 LNHDA, CDR2 SQIVND (reference sequence). The CDR3 runs to 14 residues. CDR3 sequence (DNA): TGTGCCAGTAGGGATGCGGGGTACTCCTACGGGCAGTACTTC. It encodes CASRDAGYSYGQYF.

CDR3 nucleotide sequence: TGTGCCTGGAGGTGGGGCACAGATACGCAGTATTTT. Its translation: CAWRWGTDTQYF. This rearrangement joins TRBV30 to TRBJ2-3; no clear D gene. Germline V gives CDR1 GTSNPN, CDR2 SVGIG (reference sequence). This CDR3 has 12 amino acids. Between the trimmed V and J ends, which lost 3 bases and 1 base, there was a span of 5 bases.

This clonotype was seen many times. This chain joins TRBV20-1 and TRBJ2-1; TRBD1 might be the D (6 bases). The CDR3 sequence is 11 residues long. The V end was cut by 5 bases, the J end by 15 bases, with 17 bases between. Germline assignment: CDR1 DFQATT and CDR2 SNEGSKA (reference sequence). CDR3 loop: CSAARTAHLFF. For the CDR3, the DNA is TGCAGTGCTGCTCGGACAGCTCACCTGTTCTTC.

This clonotype was counted at least ten times. V usage is TRBV9 and J usage is TRBJ1-2, with 7 bases identical to TRBD1. Per the germline V gene, CDR1 is SGDLS and CDR2 is YYNGEE. V trimming: 0 bases; J trimming: 2 bases; junction bases outside the gene matches: 1. The length of the CDR3 is 14 residues. The CDR3 DNA reads TGTGCCAGCAGCGTAGGGACAGGAAACTATGGCTACACCTTC. This sequence encodes CASSVGTGNYGYTF.

Comments on this clonotype: This may come from a read error, since a much larger clone is one base off. The rearrangement joins TRBV10-3 to TRBJ2-5, with D unresolved. V was trimmed by 5 bases and J by 5 bases, leaving 15 bases between them. This CDR3 spans 14 amino acids. Germline V CDR1 and CDR2: ENHRY, SYGVKD. CDR3 nucleotides: TGTGCCATCAGTTATGGATCTACTTGGGAGACCCAGTACTTC. It is translated as CAISYGSTWETQYF.

The chain couples TRBV9 to TRBJ2-1; D unclear. With 4 bases removed from V and 6 bases from J, the gap between germline ends came to 11 bases. The CDR3 extends over 13 amino acids. The germline CDR1 and CDR2 sequences are SGDLS and YYNGEE. The CDR3 sequence: CASSLSLSNEQFF. The CDR3 bases are TGTGCCAGCAGCCTCAGTCTGAGCAATGAGCAGTTCTTC.

This clonotype was counted ten times or more. This chain joins TRBV7-3 and TRBJ2-6; D remains unclear. Trimming stripped 6 bases from V and 0 bases from J, with 9 bases between. This CDR3 has 15 residues. In germline, CDR1 is SGHTA, CDR2 FQGTGA. CDR3 in amino acids: CASSFLSSGANVLTF. In nucleotides, the CDR3 is TGTGCCAGCAGTTTTCTTTCCTCTGGGGCCAACGTCCTGACTTTC. The full variable domain, with the rest looked up from reference TRBV7-3 and TRBJ2-6, is GAGVSQTPSNKVTEKGKYVELRCDPISGHTALYWYRQSLGQGPEFLIYFQGTGAADDSGLPNDRFFAVRPEGSVSTLKIQRTERGDSAVYLCASSFLSSGANVLTFGAGSRLTVL.

This clonotype was counted between two and nine times. Here the CDR3 reads CATSDLAETNTGELFF. CDR3 nucleotides: TGTGCCACCAGTGATTTGGCGGAGACGAACACCGGGGAGCTGTTTTTT. This chain uses TRBV24-1 with TRBJ2-2; D is unclear. This CDR3 contains 16 residues. Germline V lookup: CDR1 KGHDR, CDR2 SFDVKD. Deletions cut 0 bases from V and 0 bases from J, with 7 bases between.

Comments on this clonotype: A much larger clone sits a single nucleotide away, making a read error possible. V usage is TRBV2 and J usage is TRBJ1-4; D is undetermined. Trimming stripped 0 bases from V and 8 bases from J, with 4 bases between. The germline V gene has CDR1 SNHLY and CDR2 FYNNEI. This CDR3 has 12 amino acids. The CDR3 protein is CASSEAGEKLFF. DNA for the CDR3: TGTGCCAGCAGTGAAGCTGGGGAAAAACTGTTTTTT.

The sample holds one count of this clonotype. This could be a read error, since a much larger clone is one nucleotide away. The CDR3 bases are TGTGCCGGCTCTCTGGGGACAGGGAACAATCAGCCCCAGCATTTT. Its translation is CAGSLGTGNNQPQHF. V is TRBV18 and J is TRBJ1-5; 9 bases line up with TRBD1. Looked up from germline, CDR1 is KGHSH and CDR2 is LQKENI. The CDR3 sequence is 15 residues long.

This clonotype was seen many times. The chain carries TRBV3-1 and TRBJ2-7; possibly TRBD2 for D (5 bases). The germline V and J ends were trimmed by 0 bases and 0 bases, with 21 bases remaining between them. This CDR3 is 19 amino acids long. Germline CDR1 is LGHDT and CDR2 is YNNKEL (reference sequence). The CDR3 here is CASSQDLARLRDASYEQYF. DNA of the CDR3: TGTGCCAGCAGCCAAGATCTGGCCCGACTACGGGATGCCTCCTACGAGCAGTACTTC.

This clonotype was seen ten or more times. This chain joins TRBV27 and TRBJ2-3; TRBD1 aligns across 7 bases. The germline CDR1 and CDR2 sequences are MNHEY and SMNVEV (reference sequence). Losses at the gene ends were 6 bases for V and 3 bases for J; bases not matched to a gene: 30. The CDR3 totals 22 residues. The CDR3 reads CASRPAPGQFRSHTPETDTQYF. The CDR3 region has the DNA TGTGCCAGCAGGCCGGCGCCGGGACAGTTTCGTTCTCACACCCCCGAGACAGATACGCAGTATTTT.

This chain uses TRBV28 with TRBJ2-2; unclear D gene. Germline V lookup: CDR1 MDHEN, CDR2 SYDVKM. This CDR3 has 14 residues. Trimming cost V 2 bases and J 6 bases, with 10 bases left between them. The DNA of the CDR3 is TGTGCCAGCAGTTTAGCCCTAACGTCCGGGGAGCTGTTTTTT. Translation gives CASSLALTSGELFF.

As to this clonotype: Since a much larger clone is just one base distant, this may be a read error. The chain recombines TRBV18 with TRBJ2-1; D may correspond to TRBD1 or TRBD2 (5 bases each). The CDR3 contains 15 residues. In germline, CDR1 is KGHSH, CDR2 LQKENI. V was cut by 9 bases and J by 0 bases, with 15 bases left in between. CDR3 in amino acids: CARSLGPSSYNEQFF. The CDR3 DNA reads as TGTGCCAGATCTCTGGGACCTTCCTCCTACAATGAGCAGTTCTTC.

This clonotype was observed many times. The chain links TRBV5-1 to TRBJ2-7, with D unresolved. The CDR3 spans 12 residues. The germline V gene has CDR1 SGHRS and CDR2 YFSETQ. Trimming removed 3 bases at V and 5 bases at J, with 9 bases between. CDR3 amino acids: CASSSERNEQYF. CDR3 nucleotide sequence: TGCGCCAGCAGCTCGGAACGCAACGAGCAGTACTTC.

This clonotype has ten or more counts. The V call is TRBV30, the J call TRBJ1-1; no reliable D call. Germline CDR1 reads GTSNPN; CDR2 reads SVGIG (reference sequence). V gave up 3 bases and J gave up 1 base, with 9 bases separating them. The CDR3 has 13 amino acids. CDR3: CAWRGHQNTEAFF. CDR3 sequence (DNA): TGTGCCTGGAGGGGCCATCAGAACACTGAAGCTTTCTTT.

A note on this clonotype: Given a far larger clone just one base away, this is likely a sequencing read error. The chain carries TRBV6-2 or TRBV6-3 and TRBJ2-7, with D perhaps TRBD1 (6 bases). Trimming removed 5 bases at V and 0 bases at J, with 11 bases between. Germline V gives CDR1 MNHEY, CDR2 SVGEGT. The CDR3 runs to 14 residues. The CDR3 coding sequence is TGTGCCAGCAGTGTGGACAGATTCTCCTACGAGCAGTACTTC. Its protein is CASSVDRFSYEQYF.

This clonotype was found many times. V gene TRBV30 combines with J gene TRBJ1-2; D not resolved. The V end was cut by 1 base, the J end by 7 bases, with 7 bases between. Per germline, CDR1 GTSNPN and CDR2 SVGIG (reference sequence). The CDR3 extends over 11 amino acids. CDR3 coding DNA: TGTGCCTGGAGTGGGACCGGTGGCTACACCTTC. It specifies CAWSGTGGYTF.

Ten or more counts support this clonotype. CDR3: CASSGGGLAFAGELFF. CDR3 sequence (DNA): TGCGCCAGCAGCGGGGGCGGGCTAGCCTTCGCCGGGGAGCTGTTTTTT. V and J are TRBV5-1 and TRBJ2-2; possibly TRBD1 for D (6 bases). Germline-derived CDR1 and CDR2 are SGHRS and YFSETQ. The CDR3 covers 16 residues. The germline V and J ends were trimmed by 4 bases and 6 bases, with 19 bases remaining between them.

This clonotype came up many times. The gene calls are TRBV27 and TRBJ2-7, with D uncertain. The CDR3 has 14 amino acids. The V gene lost 5 bases and the J gene lost 3 bases, with 14 bases spanning the gap. Germline V CDR1 and CDR2: MNHEY, SMNVEV (reference sequence). The CDR3 reads CASSADESDYEQYF. The CDR3, as DNA: TGTGCCAGCAGTGCGGACGAGTCGGACTACGAGCAGTACTTC.

This clonotype was counted many times. This chain connects TRBV6-1 to TRBJ1-1; maybe TRBD1 (6 bases). Trimming took 6 bases from V and 0 from J, leaving 11 bases between them. CDR3 length: 14 residues. Germline V CDR1 and CDR2: MNHNS, SASEGT. The CDR3 sequence: CASRDGQLNTEAFF. The CDR3, as DNA: TGTGCCAGCAGGGATGGACAGCTGAACACTGAAGCTTTCTTT.